A single sample gave rise to the 21 T cell receptor beta chains below, sequenced in a study of blood T cell repertoires in COVID-19. The assay was immunoSEQ multiplex PCR, and TCRdb's table has in-frame clones only and misses some. The sample comprises around 250,000 clones, approximately 88% of which are singletons, and 1% to 1.5% rests with the top ten. Sequencing was carried out using PBMCs or T cells enriched from blood (not recorded which). Receptors originate from a woman in her thirties or forties with acute COVID-19.

The CDR3 nucleotides read TGTGCCTGGGATATCCAGGGGAATTCACCCCTCCACTTT. It specifies CAWDIQGNSPLHF. The rearrangement joins TRBV30 to TRBJ1-6; perhaps TRBD1 as D (6 bases). The CDR3 consists of 13 residues. Germline V gene data show CDR1 as GTSNPN and CDR2 as SVGIG (reference sequence). Trimming cost V 5 bases and J 7 bases, with 12 bases left between them. Combining the CDR3 with reference TRBV30 and TRBJ1-6 gives the whole variable domain SQTIHQWPATLVQPVGSPLSLECTVEGTSNPNLYWYRQAAGRGLQLLFYSVGIGQISSEVPQNLSASRPQDRQFILSSKKLLLSDSGFYLCAWDIQGNSPLHFGNGTRLTVT.

The CDR3 loop reads CASSTTASGSSYNEQFF. The CDR3 nucleotides are TGTGCCAGTAGTACAACCGCTAGCGGGAGCTCCTACAATGAGCAGTTCTTC. J is TRBJ2-1 and V is TRBV19; 10 positions agree with TRBD2. The CDR3 contains 17 residues. V was pared by 4 bases and J by 0 bases, with 6 bases of the junction left unmatched. Looked up from germline, CDR1 is LNHDA and CDR2 is SQIVND (reference sequence).

The chain joins TRBV28 to TRBJ1-5; perhaps TRBD1 as D (6 bases). Trimming removed 7 bases from V and 4 bases from J, with 11 bases in between. The germline gives CDR1 MDHEN, CDR2 SYDVKM. CDR3 length: 13 amino acids. The CDR3 bases are TGTGCCAGCACCACACAGGGAAATCAGCCCCAGCATTTT. Protein: CASTTQGNQPQHF.

The V gene is TRBV5-1, the J gene TRBJ2-1; D is uncertain. The CDR3 runs to 15 residues. V lost 4 bases, J lost 0 bases, and 11 bases lay in between. Germline V gives CDR1 SGHRS, CDR2 YFSETQ. The CDR3: CASSLLLSSYNEQFF. As DNA, the CDR3 is TGCGCCAGCAGCCTTCTCCTCAGCTCCTACAATGAGCAGTTCTTC.

The V call is TRBV6-5, the J call TRBJ2-5; 9 bases line up with TRBD1. The CDR3 consists of 15 residues. Germline-derived CDR1 and CDR2 are MNHEY and SVGAGI. The V and J ends lost 2 bases and 4 bases, in that order; junction bases with no gene match: 5. In DNA, the CDR3 is TGTGCCAGCAGTTACACCACGACAGGGGGAGAGACCCAGTACTTC. Its translation: CASSYTTTGGETQYF.

V is TRBV4-3 and J is TRBJ1-2; D perhaps matches TRBD1 (6 bases). The CDR3 length is 14 residues. The V gene's germline CDR1 is LGHNA and CDR2 YSLEER. Trimming took off 0 bases at V and 8 bases at J, with 13 bases between the two ends. The CDR3 here is CASSQDSGDRGYTF. Here the CDR3 DNA reads TGCGCCAGCAGCCAAGATTCAGGGGATCGGGGCTACACCTTC.

The gene calls are TRBV3-1 (or the pseudogene TRBV3-2) and TRBJ1-6, with TRBD1 matching over 7 bases. The germline gives CDR1 LGHDT, CDR2 YNNKEL (reference sequence). Trimming cost V 4 bases and J 0 bases; bases outside gene matches: 6. There are 17 residues in the CDR3. Written as DNA, the CDR3 is TGTGCCAGCAGCCTAGAGACAGGGAGCTCCTATAATTCACCCCTCCACTTT. Translating gives CASSLETGSSYNSPLHF.

This chain uses TRBV24-1 with TRBJ2-2; the D gene is possibly TRBD1 (5 bases). The germline V gene encodes CDR1 KGHDR and CDR2 SFDVKD. The CDR3 spans 14 residues. V was trimmed by 4 bases and J by 3 bases, leaving 8 bases between them. The CDR3 sequence: CATSESTDTGELFF. As DNA, the CDR3 is TGTGCCACCAGTGAATCGACAGACACCGGGGAGCTGTTTTTT.

This rearrangement joins TRBV6-4 to TRBJ2-1; 12 bases agree with TRBD2. Trimming removed 2 bases from V and 4 bases from J; junction bases left unmatched: 0. CDR3 length: 15 residues. Germline values: CDR1 MRHNA, CDR2 SNTAGT. CDR3 in DNA: TGTGCCAGCAGTGACGGGACTAGCGGGTACAATGAGCAGTTCTTC. It encodes CASSDGTSGYNEQFF.

This sequence joins TRBV27 and TRBJ2-2; 7 nucleotides agree with TRBD2. CDR1 and CDR2 from the germline V gene are MNHEY and SMNVEV (reference sequence). The CDR3 spans 16 residues. V shed 6 bases, J shed 6 bases, and the junction held 13 bases outside the gene matches. The CDR3 reads CASSATGGGRPGELFF. As DNA, the CDR3 is TGTGCCAGCAGCGCCACTGGGGGAGGGCGGCCCGGGGAGCTGTTTTTT.

In its sample, this clone was seen a few times. This chain joins TRBV15 and TRBJ1-2; tentative D call: TRBD1 (6 bases). Trimming left V 3 bases short and J 7 bases short, with 12 bases between. This CDR3 is 13 amino acids long. The germline V gene encodes CDR1 LNHNV and CDR2 YYDKDF (reference sequence). CDR3 coding DNA: TGTGCCACCAGCAGGGACAGTGCTCGTGGCTACACCTTC. This codes for CATSRDSARGYTF.

The chain is built from TRBV30 and TRBJ1-5; no clear D. Trimming stripped 0 bases from V and 7 bases from J, with 16 bases between. Germline CDR1 is GTSNPN and CDR2 is SVGIG (reference sequence). CDR3 length: 15 residues. The CDR3 sequence: CAWSVPAGRGQPQHF. In nucleotides, the CDR3 is TGTGCCTGGAGTGTACCGGCAGGCCGGGGACAGCCCCAGCATTTT. The full variable domain, completed using reference TRBV30 and TRBJ1-5, is SQTIHQWPATLVQPVGSPLSLECTVEGTSNPNLYWYRQAAGRGLQLLFYSVGIGQISSEVPQNLSASRPQDRQFILSSKKLLLSDSGFYLCAWSVPAGRGQPQHFGDGTRLSIL.

This clone was recorded once. The V gene is TRBV6-5, the J gene TRBJ2-3, with D perhaps matching TRBD2 (5 bases). Trimming took off 6 bases at V and 3 bases at J, with 13 bases between the two ends. Per germline, CDR1 MNHEY and CDR2 SVGAGI. This CDR3 spans 14 amino acids. The CDR3 sequence is CASSPRTRTDTQYF. DNA of the CDR3: TGTGCCAGCAGCCCGCGTACTAGGACAGATACGCAGTATTTT.

The chain couples TRBV11-3 to TRBJ2-1, with 8 bases that match TRBD2. CDR1 is SGHNT, CDR2 YENEEA, per germline. J lost 6 bases, V lost 5 bases, and 3 bases had no gene match. This CDR3 comprises 13 residues. CDR3 sequence (DNA): TGTGCCAGCAGCCGAGGGACTAGCAATGAGCAGTTCTTC. It translates to CASSRGTSNEQFF.

This chain uses TRBV27 with TRBJ1-3, with D possibly being TRBD1 (6 bases). The CDR3 is made up of 15 amino acids. Germline-derived CDR1 and CDR2 are MNHEY and SMNVEV (reference sequence). Trimming took off 5 bases at V and 0 bases at J, with 11 bases between the two ends. The CDR3 here is CASSQQGISGNTIYF. The CDR3 DNA follows: TGTGCCAGCAGTCAACAGGGTATCTCTGGAAACACCATATATTTT.

DNA of the CDR3: TGTGCCAGCAGCCAGGGGGGGCCGCGGGTCAATGAGCAGTTCTTC. It encodes CASSQGGPRVNEQFF. The chain links TRBV14 to TRBJ2-1; possible D gene TRBD2, 7 bases. Germline loops: CDR1 SGHDN, CDR2 FVKESK. Between the trimmed V and J ends, which lost 3 bases and 6 bases, there was a span of 15 bases. This CDR3 has 15 amino acids. Full variable domain (remainder filled in from reference TRBV14 and TRBJ2-1): EAGVTQFPSHSVIEKGQTVTLRCDPISGHDNLYWYRRVMGKEIKFLLHFVKESKQDESGMPNNRFLAERTGGTYSTLKVQPAELEDSGVYFCASSQGGPRVNEQFFGPGTRLTVL.

The sample holds one count of this clone. The genes are TRBV7-2 and TRBJ1-4, with a tentative D call TRBD1 (6 bases). Trimming took 1 base from V and 2 from J, leaving 20 bases between them. The CDR3 length is 19 residues. Germline lookup yields CDR1 SGHTA and CDR2 FQGNSA. The CDR3 DNA follows: TGTGCCAGCAGCTTAGTAGGGGCCCAGGGGTTCTCGACTAATGAAAAACTGTTTTTT. Residues: CASSLVGAQGFSTNEKLFF.

The V call is TRBV7-9, the J call TRBJ2-3; 8 nucleotides line up with TRBD2. The CDR3 is 15 residues long. Germline V gene data show CDR1 as SEHNR and CDR2 as FQNEAQ (reference sequence). V was clipped by 3 bases and J by 0 bases; unmatched bases: 2. This chain's CDR3 is CASSLTSVSTDTQYF. Here the CDR3 DNA reads TGTGCCAGCAGCTTGACTAGCGTTAGCACAGATACGCAGTATTTT.

The J gene is TRBJ2-2, the V gene TRBV11-3; D gene unclear. This CDR3 has 14 amino acids. V lost 3 bases to trimming and J lost 5 bases, with 10 bases between them. Per germline, CDR1 SGHNT and CDR2 YENEEA. CDR3 nucleotides: TGTGCCAGCAGCTTCTCCTCGCGGACCGGGGAGCTGTTTTTT. Its protein is CASSFSSRTGELFF. Based on the CDR3 plus reference TRBV11-3 and TRBJ2-2, the full variable domain is EAGVVQSPRYKIIEKKQPVAFWCNPISGHNTLYWYLQNLGQGPELLIRYENEEAVDDSQLPKDRFSAERLKGVDSTLKIQPAELGDSAVYLCASSFSSRTGELFFGEGSRLTVL.

The chain has TRBV12-3 or TRBV12-4 and TRBJ2-7; 13 nucleotides line up with TRBD2. The J segment lost 5 bases and the V segment lost 6 bases, leaving 1 base of the junction unmatched. The CDR3 loop spans 13 amino acids. This CDR3 is CASSGLAGDEQYF. The CDR3 DNA is TGTGCCAGCAGCGGACTAGCGGGAGACGAGCAGTACTTC.

The chain has TRBV30 and TRBJ1-2, with a weak D call TRBD1 (5 bases). V was cut by 4 bases and J by 2 bases, with 11 bases left in between. Germline CDR1 is GTSNPN and CDR2 is SVGIG (reference sequence). CDR3 size: 13 residues. CDR3 in DNA: TGTGCCTGGAAGGGGCCAAACAACTATGGCTACACCTTC. This gives the protein CAWKGPNNYGYTF.